Presented here are 8 T cell receptor beta chains from one specimen sequenced in a study of blood T cell repertoires in COVID-19. Only in-frame clones appear in the TCRdb table, and some are missing; sequencing was by immunoSEQ multiplex PCR. The data contain under 250,000 clones, 85% to 90% of them singletons. Material: peripheral blood. Every receptor here comes from a woman aged 55-75 years with acute or convalescent COVID-19.

CDR3 sequence reads: CASSPSRYNEQFF. In DNA form, the CDR3 reads TGTGCCAGCTCACCAAGCCGGTACAATGAGCAGTTCTTC. The V and J genes are TRBV18 and TRBJ2-1; D uncertain. This CDR3 is 13 amino acids long. CDR1 is KGHSH, CDR2 LQKENI, per germline. V was clipped by 2 bases and J by 4 bases, with 6 bases between them.

This clone appeared once. The chain is built from TRBV10-2 and TRBJ2-3; D gene ambiguous. CDR1 is WSHSY, CDR2 SAAADI, per germline. There are 14 residues in the CDR3. Trimming stripped 3 bases from V and 2 bases from J, with 9 bases between. This chain's CDR3 is CASSDGQFTDTQYF. The CDR3 bases are TGCGCCAGCAGTGATGGCCAGTTCACAGATACGCAGTATTTT.

The J gene is TRBJ2-5, the V gene TRBV11-2; 10 bases line up with TRBD2. V trimming: 4 bases; J trimming: 4 bases; junction bases outside the gene matches: 6. CDR1 is SGHAT, CDR2 FQNNGV, per germline. There are 15 residues in the CDR3. CDR3 in amino acids: CASSSSGRMLETQYF. CDR3 DNA: TGTGCCAGCAGCTCTAGCGGGAGAATGTTAGAGACCCAGTACTTC.

The chain uses TRBV6-6 and TRBJ1-4; TRBD1 is a possible D gene (6 bases). The CDR3 is 14 residues long. The V end lost 7 bases, the J end lost 4 bases, and 13 bases lay between the germline ends. The germline gives CDR1 MNHNY, CDR2 SVGAGI (reference sequence). The CDR3: CASTAQGSNEKLFF. The DNA of the CDR3 is TGTGCCAGCACCGCACAGGGTAGTAATGAAAAACTGTTTTTT.

The chain has TRBV10-1 and TRBJ2-1; TRBD2 aligns across 8 bases. The junction had 7 bases not matched to a gene; V was cut back by 6 bases and J by 9 bases. The CDR3 sequence is 13 residues long. Germline V gives CDR1 WNHNN, CDR2 SYGVQD (reference sequence). The CDR3 nucleotides are TGCGCCAGCAGCGTTAGCGGGACGGCTGAGCAGTTCTTC. It codes for CASSVSGTAEQFF.

V usage is TRBV3-1 (or the pseudogene TRBV3-2) and J usage is TRBJ1-2; perhaps TRBD1 as D (6 bases). V was clipped by 1 base and J by 4 bases, with 10 bases between them. The V gene's germline CDR1 is LGHDT and CDR2 YNNKEL (reference sequence). The CDR3 has 14 amino acids. In DNA form, the CDR3 reads TGTGCCAGCAGCCAAGCCGACAGGTTCTATGGCTACACCTTC. Encoded protein: CASSQADRFYGYTF.

V usage is TRBV13 and J usage is TRBJ1-1; D is undetermined. This CDR3 spans 12 amino acids. From germline, CDR1 is PRHDT and CDR2 FYEKMQ (reference sequence). Trimming removed 5 bases at V and 4 bases at J, with 8 bases between. The CDR3, as DNA: TGTGCCAGCAGCCAAGCCTTCACTGAAGCTTTCTTT. Protein: CASSQAFTEAFF.

The CDR3 loop is CASSVEAGWDGTYEQYF. The CDR3 bases are TGTGCCAGCAGCGTAGAGGCGGGATGGGACGGAACCTACGAGCAGTACTTC. This chain joins TRBV9 and TRBJ2-7, with D possibly TRBD2 on 6 matching bases. Trimming pared 0 bases from V and 2 bases from J, leaving 18 bases between. The CDR3 runs 17 residues. Germline V CDR1 and CDR2: SGDLS, YYNGEE. The full variable domain, its missing parts supplied by reference TRBV9 and TRBJ2-7, is DSGVTQTPKHLITATGQRVTLRCSPRSGDLSVYWYQQSLDQGLQFLIQYYNGEERAKGNILERFSAQQFPDLHSELNLSSLELGDSALYFCASSVEAGWDGTYEQYFGPGTRLTVT.